This T cell receptor beta chain was recorded in a study of T cells in Graves' hyperthyroidism and ophthalmopathy. Study details: Before any treatment, at initial diagnosis, peripheral blood was collected.

The source material, RNA transcripts, was used to amplify TCR beta CDR3 regions. First-round RT-PCR targeting the TCR CDR3 was performed with the HTBI primer set. TCRdb processed the multiplex PCR reads anew with MiXCR; each CDR3 protein has one entry. The sample records about 570,000 distinct CDR3 sequences, 14% being singletons. Graves' hyperthyroidism without ophthalmopathy progression within 18 months was termed stable. It was over 9.5 ml of fresh peripheral blood that supplied the PBMCs. The trim removed 0 bases at V and 4 bases at J, leaving 7 bases unmatched. The germline V gene has CDR1 SGHNT and CDR2 YYREEE (reference sequence). The CDR3 runs to 17 residues.

The TCR comes from a woman aged 40 to 49 with Graves' hyperthyroidism. Sequenced: blood. The chain carries TRBV5-4 and TRBJ2-6; 7 bases match TRBD1. CDR3 in DNA: TGTGCCAGCAGCTTGGCCCTAACAGGGGTCGGGGCCAACGTCCTGACTTTC. It is translated as CASSLALTGVGANVLTF.